The 29 T cell receptor beta chains below were found in one sample sequenced in a study of early T cells in non-severe SARS-CoV-2 infection. One entry per CDR3 protein, called by TCRdb with MiXCR from the 5' RACE reads. This table holds roughly 100,000 distinct CDR3 sequences, about an eighth found once. Sequencing was performed on whole blood. The receptors were sampled from an adult who was a healthcare worker with PCR-confirmed SARS-CoV-2 infection or an uninfected control (not recorded which).

This clonotype was seen only a few times. The chain links TRBV6-5 to TRBJ1-4, with 8 bases that match TRBD1. From germline, CDR1 is MNHEY and CDR2 SVGAGI. CDR3 size: 15 residues. The V and J ends lost 4 bases and 7 bases, in that order; junction bases with no gene match: 8. CDR3 amino acids: CASSLAGGWGEKLFF. CDR3 DNA: TGTGCCAGCAGTTTGGCAGGGGGCTGGGGTGAAAAACTGTTTTTT.

This clonotype occurred many times. The chain employs TRBV10-2 and TRBJ2-1, with 7 bases fitting TRBD2. The CDR3 is 14 residues long. Germline CDR1 WSHSY, CDR2 SAAADI. V shed 3 bases and J 8 bases; nucleotides not matched to a gene: 7. The CDR3 here is CASSDREEMHEQFF. The CDR3 DNA reads as TGCGCCAGCAGTGATCGGGAGGAAATGCATGAGCAGTTCTTC.

This clonotype has just a few counts. This chain connects TRBV6-6 to TRBJ1-5; D unclear. Germline CDR1 reads MNHNY; CDR2 reads SVGAGI (reference sequence). Trimming pared 8 bases from V and 3 bases from J, leaving 11 bases between. This CDR3 spans 13 amino acids. The CDR3 DNA is TGTGCCAGCGGCACGCGGGTCAATCAGCCCCAGCATTTT. It codes for CASGTRVNQPQHF.

The V gene is TRBV12-3 or TRBV12-4, the J gene TRBJ2-7, with D possibly TRBD2 on 6 matching bases. The CDR3 contains 15 residues. V lost 4 bases and J lost 3, with 16 bases in between. The CDR3 here is CASSSRLAVDYEQYF. CDR3 in DNA: TGTGCCAGCAGTTCCAGGTTAGCGGTTGACTACGAGCAGTACTTC.

This clonotype was observed many times. V usage is TRBV20-1 and J usage is TRBJ2-1; 7 nucleotides line up with TRBD1. V dropped 5 bases and J dropped 6; count of bases not matched to a gene: 4. Germline V gene sequence: CDR1 DFQATT, CDR2 SNEGSKA (reference sequence). The CDR3 loop spans 12 amino acids. The CDR3 DNA reads TGCAGTGCTCCCAGACAGGGCAATGAGCAGTTCTTC. This codes for CSAPRQGNEQFF.

This clonotype was observed at least ten times. The chain combines TRBV9 with TRBJ2-1, with 14 bases aligning to TRBD2. This CDR3 spans 18 amino acids. Germline CDR1 reads SGDLS; CDR2 reads YYNGEE. The V and J ends lost 0 bases and 7 bases, in that order; junction bases with no gene match: 9. In DNA, the CDR3 is TGTGCCAGCAGCGTAGCTCTGACTAGCGGGAGGGCCGGGAATGAGCAGTTCTTC. It is translated as CASSVALTSGRAGNEQFF.

This clonotype was recorded many times. The chain is built from TRBV28 and TRBJ1-1, with D unresolved. Germline loops: CDR1 MDHEN, CDR2 SYDVKM. The CDR3 spans 15 residues. Trimming pared 3 bases from V and 2 bases from J, leaving 13 bases between. The CDR3 spells CASSLTRAGNTEAFF. The CDR3 DNA reads TGTGCCAGCAGTTTGACGCGAGCCGGAAACACTGAAGCTTTCTTT. The full variable domain, its missing parts supplied by reference TRBV28 and TRBJ1-1, is DVKVTQSSRYLVKRTGEKVFLECVQDMDHENMFWYRQDPGLGLRLIYFSYDVKMKEKGDIPEGYSVSREKKERFSLILESASTNQTSMYLCASSLTRAGNTEAFFGQGTRLTVV.

This clonotype was observed many times. The genes are TRBV29-1 and TRBJ1-1; no definite D call. The CDR3 sequence is 12 residues long. The V gene's germline CDR1 is SQVTM and CDR2 ANQGSEA. V dropped 4 bases and J dropped 6 bases, with 12 bases sitting between them. The CDR3, as DNA: TGCAGCGTTGTTCTAATACGGGCTGAAGCTTTCTTT. This translates into CSVVLIRAEAFF. The full variable domain, in which reference TRBV29-1 and TRBJ1-1 provide the parts outside the CDR3, is SAVISQKPSRDICQRGTSLTIQCQVDSQVTMMFWYRQQPGQSLTLIATANQGSEATYESGFVIDKFPISRPNLTFSTLTVSNMSPEDSSIYLCSVVLIRAEAFFGQGTRLTVV.

This clonotype was seen a handful of times. This chain connects TRBV7-9 to TRBJ2-1, with 7 bases identical to TRBD2. Trimming took 1 base from V and 5 from J; bases not matched to a gene: 11. Germline CDR1 is SEHNR and CDR2 is FQNEAQ (reference sequence). This CDR3 contains 17 residues. CDR3 in DNA: TGTGCCAGCAGCTTAGAAGCGGTGGGAGGGCCCCACAATGAGCAGTTCTTC. Protein: CASSLEAVGGPHNEQFF.

The rearrangement links TRBV20-1 to TRBJ2-1; 10 nucleotides align to TRBD2. The V segment lost 3 bases and the J segment 6 bases; nucleotides outside the gene matches: 11. Germline CDR1 reads DFQATT; CDR2 reads SNEGSKA (reference sequence). The CDR3 extends over 16 amino acids. CDR3 protein: CSARAIAGGFINEQFF. CDR3 nucleotide sequence: TGCAGTGCTAGGGCCATAGCGGGAGGTTTTATCAATGAGCAGTTCTTC.

This clonotype was counted ten times or more. The genes are TRBV11-2 and TRBJ2-7, with D tentatively TRBD1 or TRBD2 (5 bases each). The germline V gene encodes CDR1 SGHAT and CDR2 FQNNGV. The CDR3 consists of 15 residues. The germline V and J ends were trimmed by 6 bases and 3 bases, with 18 bases remaining between them. CDR3 in amino acids: CASSPAGTELYEQYF. DNA of the CDR3: TGTGCCAGCAGTCCCGCCGGGACCGAGCTCTACGAGCAGTACTTC.

The sample holds a few counts of this clonotype. The chain employs TRBV7-9 and TRBJ2-7, with 7 bases that match TRBD2. Per germline, CDR1 SEHNR and CDR2 FQNEAQ (reference sequence). There are 16 residues in the CDR3. The J segment lost 3 bases and the V segment lost 4 bases, leaving 12 bases of the junction unmatched. CDR3 bases: TGTGCCAGCAGCTCCCCACAGGCTAGCGGCCTCTACGAGCAGTACTTC. Amino acid sequence: CASSSPQASGLYEQYF.

This clonotype showed up just a few times. The chain employs TRBV4-3 and TRBJ2-6; D gene uncertain. The CDR3 covers 17 residues. With 2 bases removed from V and 1 base from J, the gap between germline ends came to 12 bases. Germline CDR1 is LGHNA and CDR2 is YSLEER. CDR3 coding DNA: TGCGCCAGCAGCCAACGAGGCTCTGCGTCTGGGGCCAACGTCCTGACTTTC. Amino acids: CASSQRGSASGANVLTF.

This sequence joins TRBV4-1 and TRBJ1-2; D gene unclear. This CDR3 comprises 12 residues. V was clipped by 2 bases and J by 8 bases, with 9 bases between them. Germline V gene lookup returns CDR1 MGHRA and CDR2 YSYEKL. CDR3 in amino acids: CASSQTAVGYTF. The CDR3 DNA sequence: TGCGCCAGCAGCCAAACCGCGGTCGGCTACACCTTC.

The table lists this clonotype with a few counts. This chain uses TRBV4-3 with TRBJ1-6, with TRBD1 matching 7 bases. With 5 bases clipped from V and 5 bases from J, the junction kept 6 bases outside the gene matches. Germline CDR1 reads LGHNA; CDR2 reads YSLEER. CDR3 length: 15 residues. The CDR3 bases are TGCGCCAGCAGCGGAGGGACAGCTCATAATTCACCCCTCCACTTT. Encoded protein: CASSGGTAHNSPLHF.

This clonotype came up a few times. The V call is TRBV9, the J call TRBJ2-1, with 11 bases aligning to TRBD2. V trimming: 3 bases; J trimming: 10 bases; junction bases outside the gene matches: 12. Germline CDR1 SGDLS, CDR2 YYNGEE. This CDR3 region has 16 residues. CDR3 coding DNA: TGTGCCAGCAGCGCGGGATTGACTAGCGGGAAATTGGAGCAGTTCTTC. It encodes CASSAGLTSGKLEQFF.

The V and J genes are TRBV11-2 and TRBJ2-1; 9 nucleotides align to TRBD1. In germline, CDR1 is SGHAT, CDR2 FQNNGV. The J segment lost 9 bases and the V segment lost 7 bases, leaving 13 bases of the junction unmatched. This CDR3 has 15 residues. The CDR3 nucleotides read TGTGCCAGCAAGAGGTGGGACAGGGATGGTGGTGAGCAGTTCTTC. Its translation is CASKRWDRDGGEQFF.

The CDR3: CASSPGRTQETQYF. Written as DNA, the CDR3 is TGTGCCAGCAGTCCCGGGCGGACTCAAGAGACCCAGTACTTC. This chain uses TRBV28 with TRBJ2-5; D might be TRBD2 (5 bases). The V end lost 5 bases, the J end lost 2 bases, and 12 bases lay between the germline ends. This CDR3 contains 14 residues. Germline V gene sequence: CDR1 MDHEN, CDR2 SYDVKM.

This clonotype was observed a few times. The CDR3 DNA reads as TGTGCCAGCAGCCTCACCTCGCCAGGGACTGAAGCTTTCTTT. This codes for CASSLTSPGTEAFF. V is TRBV7-9 and J is TRBJ1-1, with D possibly TRBD1 on 5 matching bases. The germline V gene has CDR1 SEHNR and CDR2 FQNEAQ (reference sequence). Trimming pared 5 bases from V and 5 bases from J, leaving 15 bases between. The CDR3 sequence is 14 residues long.

In its sample, this clonotype was seen a few times. This sequence joins TRBV28 and TRBJ2-3, with 9 nucleotides matching TRBD2. The J segment lost 4 bases and the V segment lost 5 bases, leaving 10 bases of the junction unmatched. The CDR3 totals 16 residues. Germline CDR1 is MDHEN and CDR2 is SYDVKM. The CDR3 sequence is CASSARGLALPDTQYF. CDR3 nucleotide sequence: TGTGCCAGCAGTGCCCGCGGACTAGCGTTGCCAGATACGCAGTATTTT.

The table lists this clonotype with many counts. The chain links TRBV28 to TRBJ2-3, with 12 bases that match TRBD2. The germline V gene has CDR1 MDHEN and CDR2 SYDVKM. The CDR3 is made up of 18 amino acids. Germline trimming cut 3 bases from V and 1 base from J; bases unmatched to any gene: 8. The CDR3 loop reads CASSLNLAGGPGTDTQYF. CDR3 nucleotide sequence: TGTGCCAGCAGTTTGAACCTAGCGGGAGGGCCGGGCACAGATACGCAGTATTTT.

The chain links TRBV28 to TRBJ1-1; D remains unclear. Germline V gives CDR1 MDHEN, CDR2 SYDVKM. This CDR3 is built from 13 residues. Trimming took off 7 bases at V and 4 bases at J, with 13 bases between the two ends. The CDR3 nucleotides are TGTGCCAGCAAGTTAGATTGGGGCACTGAAGCTTTCTTT. The encoded protein is CASKLDWGTEAFF.

This clonotype has more than one count but fewer than ten. This chain connects TRBV29-1 to TRBJ2-4; D ambiguous. CDR1 is SQVTM and CDR2 is ANQGSEA in the germline V gene. The CDR3 runs to 12 residues. The V gene lost 2 bases and the J gene lost 7 bases, with 9 bases spanning the gap. The CDR3 sequence: CSVEMASNIQYF. CDR3 coding DNA: TGCAGCGTTGAAATGGCGTCGAACATTCAGTACTTC.

The chain links TRBV6-1 to TRBJ2-1; maybe TRBD2 (5 bases). The germline V gene has CDR1 MNHNS and CDR2 SASEGT. The V and J ends lost 1 base and 10 bases respectively, with 17 bases between them. The CDR3 is 15 residues long. In DNA form, the CDR3 reads TGTGCCAGCAGTGAAGTGGCGGGCCAAACGGGGGAGCAGTTCTTC. Translating it yields CASSEVAGQTGEQFF.

This clonotype appeared a few times. The chain recombines TRBV6-2 or TRBV6-3 with TRBJ2-1; D may be TRBD1 (6 bases). V shed 2 bases and J shed 7 bases, with 9 bases lying between them. This CDR3 comprises 13 residues. Germline assignment: CDR1 MNHEY and CDR2 SVGEGT. This CDR3 reads CASSYGTINEQFF. CDR3 DNA sequence: TGTGCCAGCAGTTACGGGACAATTAATGAGCAGTTCTTC.

This sequence joins TRBV25-1 and TRBJ2-7; 8 bases map to TRBD2. This CDR3 spans 14 amino acids. V shed 5 bases, J shed 6 bases, and the junction held 9 bases outside the gene matches. Germline CDR1 and CDR2: MGHDK and SYGVNS. CDR3 sequence: CASSHSGSLSEQYF. CDR3 nucleotides: TGTGCCAGCAGTCACAGCGGGAGTTTAAGCGAGCAGTACTTC.

This clonotype was counted at least ten times. The chain is built from TRBV7-9 and TRBJ2-3; D gene uncertain. Germline assignment: CDR1 SEHNR and CDR2 FQNEAQ (reference sequence). The CDR3 covers 15 residues. Trimming removed 2 bases from V and 3 bases from J, with 12 bases in between. The chain's CDR3 is CASSLRSPTTDTQYF. The CDR3 DNA follows: TGTGCCAGCAGCTTAAGGTCTCCTACGACAGATACGCAGTATTTT.

The chain is built from TRBV28 and TRBJ2-4; D not certain. CDR3 size: 15 residues. V dropped 3 bases and J dropped 0 bases, with 9 bases sitting between them. Germline V gene data show CDR1 as MDHEN and CDR2 as SYDVKM. CDR3 region: CASSFSLGAKNIQYF. CDR3 bases: TGTGCCAGCAGTTTTTCCCTTGGAGCCAAAAACATTCAGTACTTC.

This clonotype was observed many times. The V gene is TRBV2, the J gene TRBJ2-7; D is perhaps TRBD1 (6 bases). Trimming pared 8 bases from V and 7 bases from J, leaving 15 bases between. Germline V gene lookup returns CDR1 SNHLY and CDR2 FYNNEI. The CDR3 is 12 residues long. The chain's CDR3 is CASLARGSEQYF. The DNA of the CDR3 is TGTGCCAGCTTGGCCAGGGGAAGTGAGCAGTACTTC.